This is a list of T cell receptor beta chains from one sample in a study of blood T cell repertoires in COVID-19. The table came from immunoSEQ multiplex PCR; TCRdb's copy has only in-frame clones and leaves some out. There are 46,000 or so clones in the sample; approximately 89% occur only once, and approximately 8.4% lies in the top ten. The sequencing input was peripheral blood. Every receptor here comes from a man aged 45-65 years with acute or convalescent COVID-19. The CDR3 runs from the conserved cysteine through the conserved F or W. The D gene is left open where the match is weak. Clone size is not always given. Where it is, it says once, few, many or a class for expanded clones.

>.|TRBD1|TRBJ1-5|TRBV2
CASTPAGQAPNQPQHF
TGTGCCAGCACACCCGCCGGACAGGCCCCCAATCAGCCCCAGCATTTT
>.|.|TRBJ2-5|TRBV24-1
CATSDLRPGQETQYF
TGTGCCACCAGTGATTTGCGGCCAGGTCAAGAGACCCAGTACTTC
>.|.|TRBJ1-1|TRBV29-1
CSVSDNMNTEAFF
TGCAGCGTTTCGGACAACATGAACACTGAAGCTTTCTTT
>.|.|TRBJ1-1|TRBV23-1
CASSPSSRDTEAFF
TGCGCCAGCAGTCCATCATCGAGAGACACTGAAGCTTTCTTT
>once|TRBD1|TRBJ1-6|TRBV19
CASSFAGTEVYNSPLHF
TGTGCCAGTAGTTTTGCCGGGACAGAAGTCTATAATTCACCCCTCCACTTT
>.|.|TRBJ2-7|TRBV6-5
CASSPRSYEQYF
TGTGCCAGCAGTCCGCGGTCCTACGAGCAGTACTTC
>.|.|TRBJ1-3|TRBV6-5
CASRNEAGNTIYF
TGTGCCAGCAGAAACGAGGCAGGAAACACCATATATTTT
>.|.|TRBJ1-2|TRBV28
CASSPGERGYGYTF
TGTGCCAGCAGCCCAGGGGAACGGGGCTATGGCTACACCTTC
>.|.|TRBJ1-1|TRBV19
CASIREINTEAFF
TGTGCCAGTATCAGGGAAATAAACACTGAAGCTTTCTTT
>.|TRBD1|TRBJ2-1|TRBV24-1
CATSEATGDNEQFF
TGTGCCACCAGTGAGGCAACAGGGGACAATGAGCAGTTCTTC
>.|.|TRBJ2-3|TRBV5-1
CASSLAPGEGTDTQYF
TGCGCCAGCAGCTTGGCCCCGGGTGAGGGCACAGATACGCAGTATTTT
>.|TRBD1|TRBJ2-2|TRBV5-1
CASSWTGPTGELFF
TGCGCCAGCAGCTGGACAGGTCCCACCGGGGAGCTGTTTTTT
>.|.|TRBJ1-5|TRBV5-6
CASSLRQANNQPQHF
TGTGCCAGCAGCTTAAGGCAGGCCAACAATCAGCCCCAGCATTTT
>.|TRBD1|TRBJ1-1|TRBV5-8
CASSLSGDSGMNTEAFF
TGTGCCAGCAGCTTGTCTGGGGACAGTGGAATGAACACTGAAGCTTTCTTT
>.|.|TRBJ1-5|TRBV24-1
CATSDPGTNQPQHF
TGTGCCACCAGTGATCCTGGGACAAACCAGCCCCAGCATTTT
>.|.|TRBJ2-7|TRBV18
CASSPVYPPDEQYF
TGTGCCAGCTCACCAGTTTACCCGCCAGACGAGCAGTACTTC
>.|TRBD1|TRBJ1-5|TRBV19
CASTLGQGNSNQPQHF
TGTGCCAGTACCCTGGGACAGGGAAATAGCAATCAGCCCCAGCATTTT
>.|TRBD1|TRBJ2-3|TRBV7-3
CASSLNKGQENTQYF
TGTGCCAGCAGCTTAAATAAGGGACAGGAAAATACGCAGTATTTT
>.|.|TRBJ2-3|TRBV4-2
CASSPARSGILDTQYF
TGTGCCAGCAGCCCGGCGCGCTCGGGGATTTTAGATACGCAGTATTTT
>.|.|TRBJ1-1|TRBV5-1
CASSLMGHTEAFF
TGCGCCAGCAGCTTGATGGGCCACACTGAAGCTTTCTTT
>.|.|TRBJ1-4|TRBV9
CASSVGRGLFEKLFF
TGTGCCAGCAGCGTAGGAAGGGGCCTTTTTGAAAAACTGTTTTTT
>.|.|TRBJ1-5|TRBV19
CASGQGLNQPQHF
TGTGCCAGTGGCCAGGGACTTAATCAGCCCCAGCATTTT
>.|TRBD1|TRBJ1-2|TRBV13
CASSPDRGPGYTF
TGTGCCAGCAGCCCCGACAGGGGACCTGGCTACACCTTC
>.|.|TRBJ1-1|TRBV5-1
CASSLTPRAGMFTEAFF
TGCGCCAGCAGCTTAACCCCGAGAGCGGGGATGTTCACTGAAGCTTTCTTT
>.|.|TRBJ2-7|TRBV3-1/TRBV3-2
CASSHLSNQDEQYF
TGTGCCAGCAGCCACCTATCTAACCAGGACGAGCAGTACTTC
>.|TRBD1|TRBJ1-2|TRBV29-1
CSVGQGDGGYTF
TGCAGCGTCGGACAGGGGGATGGCGGCTACACCTTC
>.|.|TRBJ1-2|TRBV5-4
CASSLVGQAYGYTF
TGTGCCAGCAGCTTGGTTGGGCAGGCCTATGGCTACACCTTC
>.|.|TRBJ2-7|TRBV4-2
CASSQERQGFYEQYF
TGTGCCAGCAGCCAAGAACGGCAGGGTTTTTACGAGCAGTACTTC
>.|TRBD1|TRBJ1-1|TRBV23-1
CASSQPPTLSGTENTEAFF
TGCGCCAGCAGTCAACCCCCAACCCTTTCCGGGACAGAGAACACTGAAGCTTTCTTT
>.|TRBD1|TRBJ1-4|TRBV3-1/TRBV3-2
CASRPQGQGKEKLFF
TGTGCCAGCAGGCCACAGGGACAGGGGAAAGAAAAACTGTTTTTT
>.|.|TRBJ2-2|TRBV3-1/TRBV3-2
CASSYGGNTGELFF
TGTGCCAGCAGCTACGGGGGTAACACCGGGGAGCTGTTTTTT